This T cell receptor (beta chain) stems from a study of blood T cell repertoires in COVID-19. Across the study: T cells, B-cell-depleted T cells, or PBMCs supplied cDNA or gDNA.

The CDR3 sequence is 13 residues long. Germline V lookup: CDR1 LNHDA, CDR2 SQIVND (reference sequence). The ends were cut back, 6 bases at V and 1 base at J, with 9 bases in the middle. Source study methods: Reference gene primer amplification gave estimated nucleated cell counts. Libraries were prepared by immunoSEQ multiplex PCR; TCRdb keeps only in-frame clonotypes and omits some of them. For V, J and clone size, that table is used; D and trimming come from the DNA. Of 150,000 to 200,000 clones listed, roughly nine tenths are singletons. The origin of this receptor is a man in his 70s with acute or convalescent COVID-19. The chain carries TRBV19 and TRBJ1-1; D remains unclear. Sequencing was performed on peripheral blood. The CDR3 spells CASSYRENTEAFF. The CDR3, as DNA: TGTGCCAGTAGCTACAGAGAGAACACTGAAGCTTTCTTT.